This T cell receptor beta chain was captured by sequencing in a study of cytomegalovirus exposure and HLA in healthy donors. General observations from the study: There were some public TCRs occurring in many donors, but most TCR sequences were rare.

PCR primers comprised 60 Vbeta and 13 Jbeta primers. In the study's own analysis: An analysis performed later counted 60 million to 90 million unique TCR beta chains (roughly 10 million of them shared). Some clones are missing from TCRdb's copy, which holds only in-frame ones; the method was immunoSEQ multiplex PCR. D and trimming were read from the DNA, whereas the V and J calls and clone size are those reported in that table. This repertoire includes around 84,000 clones. While unrecorded immune exposures were likely, the donors were nominally healthy when sampled. The germline V gene encodes CDR1 MNHEY and CDR2 SVGAGI. The length of the CDR3 is 15 residues. Remarks on this clone: What it binds is not known. The junction does not match germline at one end; this may be a read error. Other DNA sequences of this sample code for an identical CDR3.

The sequencing sample was made of PBMCs. The chain employs TRBV6-5 and TRBJ1-6; no definite D call. The source of this sequence is a man aged 25 to 45 in good health and CMV-seronegative. The CDR3 DNA sequence: TGTGCCAGCAGTTCCCTCGGGGATTCTAATTCCCCCCTCCACTTT. Its translation is CASSSLGDSNSPLHF.